Below, 11 T cell receptor beta chains from the same sample are listed, as sequenced in a study of regulatory T cells in long-lasting Graves disease. The TCR beta library used iRepertoire HTBI primers with Arm-PCR amplification of CDR3. A single record per CDR3 protein comes from TCRdb applying MiXCR to the multiplex PCR reads. The data hold 350,000 to 400,000 distinct CDR3 sequences, with around 15% observed a single time. As for time point: newly diagnosed GD, antithyroid drugs for less than 3 months. PBMC RNA served as the TCR library source. Sequencing used peripheral blood mononuclear cells (PBMCs), obtained at new diagnosis, from a patient treated with antithyroid drugs. These receptors all stem from a female donor with Graves disease.

This clonotype appeared a few times. The chain recombines TRBV5-4 with TRBJ2-2; TRBD2 agrees at 8 bases. Germline V gene sequence: CDR1 SGHNT, CDR2 YYREEE (reference sequence). Trimming took 4 bases from V and 5 from J; bases not matched to a gene: 10. The CDR3 runs to 16 residues. Here the CDR3 reads CASSRKSSGRTGELFF. The CDR3, as DNA: TGTGCCAGCAGCCGTAAGTCGAGCGGGAGAACCGGGGAGCTGTTTTTT.

This clonotype showed up many times. V usage is TRBV28 and J usage is TRBJ2-7, with D perhaps TRBD1 (5 bases). This CDR3 comprises 14 residues. V lost 6 bases to trimming and J lost 3 bases, with 15 bases between them. Germline CDR1 MDHEN, CDR2 SYDVKM. The CDR3 region is CASRQKGRGYEQYF. As DNA, the CDR3 is TGTGCCAGCAGGCAAAAGGGAAGGGGCTACGAGCAGTACTTC.

The chain is built from TRBV30 and TRBJ2-2, with no clear D. CDR1 GTSNPN and CDR2 SVGIG come from the germline V gene (reference sequence). V lost 3 bases to trimming and J lost 6 bases, with 11 bases between them. This CDR3 spans 13 amino acids. The CDR3 is CAWRLGTAGELFF. CDR3 DNA sequence: TGTGCCTGGAGATTGGGAACGGCCGGGGAGCTGTTTTTT.

This clonotype appeared a few times. This chain joins TRBV7-9 and TRBJ2-1, with 8 bases matching TRBD2. Losses at the gene ends were 5 bases for V and 1 base for J; bases not matched to a gene: 16. CDR3 length equals 19 residues. Per germline, CDR1 SEHNR and CDR2 FQNEAQ (reference sequence). The CDR3 DNA sequence: TGTGCCAGCAGCATAACCCCGGGGGGGGGGGGGCGGTCCTACAATGAGCAGTTCTTC. It yields the protein CASSITPGGGGRSYNEQFF.

This clonotype was detected ten times or more. The rearrangement links TRBV6-1 to TRBJ1-1; the match to TRBD1 covers 8 bases. Per the germline V gene, CDR1 is MNHNS and CDR2 is SASEGT. With V trimmed by 4 bases and J by 3 bases, 16 bases remained unmatched. CDR3 length: 18 amino acids. CDR3 amino acids: CASSALPIAGQGDTEAFF. CDR3 DNA: TGTGCCAGCAGTGCACTCCCGATAGCCGGACAGGGCGACACTGAAGCTTTCTTT.

A remark on this clonotype: Compared with germline, one end of the junction differs, possibly owing to a read error. The J gene is TRBJ1-5, the V gene TRBV2; TRBD1 might be the D (5 bases). Germline CDR1 is SNHLY and CDR2 is FYNNEI. The CDR3 contains 16 residues. CDR3 loop: CAISESAAGSNQPQHF. For the CDR3, the DNA is TGTGCCATCAGTGAGTCCGCGGCAGGGAGCAATCAGCCCCAGCATTTT.

The rearrangement joins TRBV30 to TRBJ2-1; a possible D gene is TRBD2 (5 bases). Trimming removed 3 bases from V and 8 bases from J, with 11 bases in between. The germline V gene has CDR1 GTSNPN and CDR2 SVGIG (reference sequence). This CDR3 has 12 residues. CDR3 loop: CAWREEPHEQFF. CDR3 bases: TGTGCCTGGAGGGAGGAGCCCCATGAGCAGTTCTTC.

This clonotype was seen many times. This chain links TRBV27 with TRBJ1-1; D gene unclear. CDR3 length: 14 amino acids. Looked up from germline, CDR1 is MNHEY and CDR2 is SMNVEV (reference sequence). Deletions cut 7 bases from V and 5 bases from J, with 17 bases between. The CDR3 is CASNILIPGTEAFF. The CDR3, as DNA: TGTGCCAGCAACATACTAATACCTGGGACTGAAGCTTTCTTT.

Ten or more counts support this clonotype. The chain uses TRBV11-2 and TRBJ2-5, with TRBD2 matching 11 bases. The CDR3 has 15 amino acids. The trim removed 3 bases at V and 5 bases at J, leaving 5 bases unmatched. Germline-derived CDR1 and CDR2 are SGHAT and FQNNGV. The DNA of the CDR3 is TGTGCCAGCAGCTTCCGACTAGCGGGGAGGGAGACCCAGTACTTC. Translated, it gives CASSFRLAGRETQYF.

This clonotype was counted only a few times. The J gene is TRBJ1-2, the V gene TRBV7-8; D unresolved. The CDR3 is made up of 14 amino acids. The germline CDR1 and CDR2 sequences are SGHVS and FQNEAQ. Trimming stripped 1 base from V and 2 bases from J, with 8 bases between. CDR3 region: CASSLDSRNYGYTF. CDR3 DNA sequence: TGTGCCAGCAGCTTAGACTCTCGGAACTATGGCTACACCTTC.

This clonotype has at least ten counts. The chain uses TRBV4-2 and TRBJ1-1, with D possibly TRBD1 on 6 matching bases. The CDR3 is 16 amino acids. Germline V gene sequence: CDR1 LGHNA, CDR2 YNFKEQ. With 1 base removed from V and 5 bases from J, the gap between germline ends came to 17 bases. CDR3 nucleotides: TGTGCCAGCAGCCAAGGGGTGGGGGGCGGCGGGACTGAAGCTTTCTTT. Amino acids: CASSQGVGGGGTEAFF.